A single sample is the source of the 21 T cell receptor beta chains below, sequenced in a study of early T cells in non-severe SARS-CoV-2 infection. Via MiXCR, TCRdb re-called the 5' RACE reads, giving one row per CDR3 protein. In the table there are 25,000 to 35,000 distinct CDR3 sequences, 3% to 5% of which are singletons. The source material was whole blood. These receptors came from an adult who was a healthcare worker with PCR-confirmed SARS-CoV-2 infection or an uninfected control (not recorded which).

V is TRBV4-2 and J is TRBJ2-7; weak D call: TRBD2 (6 bases). The CDR3 totals 17 residues. Per germline, CDR1 LGHNA and CDR2 YNFKEQ. The germline V and J ends were trimmed by 0 bases and 5 bases, with 20 bases remaining between them. CDR3 sequence: CASSQEGMEGAYHEQYF. The CDR3 region has the DNA TGTGCCAGCAGCCAAGAAGGAATGGAGGGTGCGTACCACGAGCAGTACTTC.

This clonotype was observed many times. This chain uses TRBV2 with TRBJ1-1, with 8 bases identical to TRBD1. Trimming removed 6 bases from V and 4 bases from J; junction bases left unmatched: 10. This CDR3 is 15 amino acids long. The germline V gene has CDR1 SNHLY and CDR2 FYNNEI. The chain's CDR3 is CASRAAGGEITEAFF. CDR3 nucleotide sequence: TGTGCCAGCAGAGCCGCAGGGGGCGAAATCACTGAAGCTTTCTTT.

In this sample, this clonotype turned up a few times. The chain combines TRBV20-1 with TRBJ2-7; the match to TRBD1 covers 12 bases. With 6 bases clipped from V and 7 bases from J, the junction kept 13 bases outside the gene matches. Germline loops: CDR1 DFQATT, CDR2 SNEGSKA (reference sequence). The CDR3 sequence is 15 residues long. The CDR3 DNA sequence: TGCAGTGCAGCGATCCCGGGACAGGGGGCGCGAGAGCAGTACTTC. It translates to CSAAIPGQGAREQYF.

Ten or more counts support this clonotype. This chain connects TRBV2 to TRBJ2-3, with TRBD2 matching 13 bases. The trim removed 0 bases at V and 0 bases at J, leaving 18 bases unmatched. Germline CDR1 and CDR2: SNHLY and FYNNEI. The CDR3 has 23 residues. CDR3 in DNA: TGTGCCAGCAGTGAAGCGCCGAACACCCAAAGACTAGCGGGGGGCCCTAGCACAGATACGCAGTATTTT. Encoded protein: CASSEAPNTQRLAGGPSTDTQYF.

This clonotype has at least ten counts. The J gene is TRBJ2-7, the V gene TRBV30, with 9 nucleotides matching TRBD1. V dropped 5 bases and J dropped 5; count of bases not matched to a gene: 10. The germline V gene encodes CDR1 GTSNPN and CDR2 SVGIG (reference sequence). This CDR3 contains 14 residues. CDR3 coding DNA: TGTGCCTGGCCGGTCCGGGACAGGGTCGACGAGCAGTACTTC. This gives the protein CAWPVRDRVDEQYF.

In its sample, this clonotype was seen many times. J is TRBJ2-3 and V is TRBV20-1, with TRBD2 matching 7 bases. CDR3 length: 16 amino acids. Germline CDR1 DFQATT, CDR2 SNEGSKA (reference sequence). Trimming took 0 bases from V and 7 from J; bases not matched to a gene: 13. The CDR3 region has the DNA TGCAGTGCTAGAGATTTACGGGAGGTTCTGGTGAATACGCAGTATTTT. Amino acid sequence: CSARDLREVLVNTQYF.

This clonotype was found many times. The chain employs TRBV6-1 and TRBJ2-1; 8 nucleotides align to TRBD2. Germline V gene sequence: CDR1 MNHNS, CDR2 SASEGT. V lost 4 bases to trimming and J lost 7 bases; unmatched junction nucleotides: 15. The CDR3 length is 17 residues. CDR3 in DNA: TGTGCCAGCAGTGTCTGGTTAGCGACTAGCGAGAGTAATGAGCAGTTCTTC. Translated: CASSVWLATSESNEQFF.

On this clonotype: A much larger clone lies one base from this, so it may be a read error. This chain connects TRBV20-1 to TRBJ1-2, with TRBD1 identical over 8 bases. Germline values: CDR1 DFQATT, CDR2 SNEGSKA (reference sequence). The CDR3 spans 13 residues. V lost 6 bases, J lost 4 bases, and 7 bases stayed unmatched. CDR3 bases: TGCAGTGCCACGACAGGGGTCAGCTATGGCTACACCTTC. Protein: CSATTGVSYGYTF.

This clonotype has at least ten counts. The gene calls are TRBV5-1 and TRBJ1-6; a weak D match, TRBD1 (5 bases). The CDR3 runs to 16 residues. V lost 6 bases to trimming and J lost 8 bases, with 21 bases between them. Germline lookup yields CDR1 SGHRS and CDR2 YFSETQ. CDR3 sequence reads: CASTLSDAGLDSPLHF. The CDR3 DNA reads as TGCGCCAGCACCCTAAGTGACGCAGGGTTGGATTCACCCCTCCACTTT.

The genes are TRBV7-9 and TRBJ2-1; D is uncertain. The CDR3 spans 12 residues. The V gene lost 4 bases and the J gene lost 9 bases, with 10 bases spanning the gap. Germline V gene sequence: CDR1 SEHNR, CDR2 FQNEAQ (reference sequence). CDR3 coding DNA: TGTGCCAGCAGCTGGGTGACGGGTGAGCAGTTCTTC. Its protein product is CASSWVTGEQFF.

This clonotype was recorded at least ten times. The CDR3 nucleotides read TGCGCCAGCAGAGCCGGGACAGGCACCTACGAGCAGTACTTC. It codes for CASRAGTGTYEQYF. The chain uses TRBV5-1 and TRBJ2-7; TRBD1 agrees at 8 bases. After removal of 5 bases from V and 2 bases from J, the junction contained 6 bases not matched to a gene. Per the germline V gene, CDR1 is SGHRS and CDR2 is YFSETQ. This CDR3 is 14 amino acids long.

This clonotype was seen ten or more times. V and J are TRBV9 and TRBJ2-6; D perhaps matches TRBD1 (6 bases). CDR3 size: 15 residues. V shed 3 bases and J shed 2 bases, with 9 bases lying between them. Germline V CDR1 and CDR2: SGDLS, YYNGEE. The CDR3 DNA is TGTGCCAGCAGCGATCACAGGGCTGGGGCCAACGTCCTGACTTTC. Translation gives CASSDHRAGANVLTF.

This clonotype was seen a few times. The V call is TRBV29-1, the J call TRBJ1-1, with no clear D. Germline CDR1 SQVTM, CDR2 ANQGSEA. V was trimmed by 1 base and J by 5 bases, leaving 11 bases between them. The CDR3 consists of 13 residues. CDR3: CSVEVQLGTEAFF. The CDR3 DNA sequence: TGCAGCGTTGAAGTACAACTGGGGACTGAAGCTTTCTTT.

In its sample, this clonotype was seen many times. The rearrangement uses TRBV5-1 and TRBJ2-5, with 9 bases fitting TRBD2. Germline V gene data show CDR1 as SGHRS and CDR2 as YFSETQ. The CDR3 runs to 15 residues. V lost 4 bases, J lost 2 bases, and 6 bases stayed unmatched. CDR3 loop: CASSLDSGRQETQYF. The DNA for the CDR3 is TGCGCCAGCAGCCTGGATAGCGGGAGACAAGAGACCCAGTACTTC.

This clonotype was recorded at least ten times. This sequence joins TRBV2 and TRBJ2-2, with D unresolved. This CDR3 comprises 15 residues. Trimming stripped 3 bases from V and 2 bases from J, with 10 bases between. Germline V lookup: CDR1 SNHLY, CDR2 FYNNEI. The CDR3 here is CASSDQGSNTGELFF. CDR3 nucleotide sequence: TGTGCCAGCAGTGATCAAGGGTCCAACACCGGGGAGCTGTTTTTT.

This clonotype was seen ten or more times. The CDR3 does not end in the conserved phenylalanine or tryptophan, so this is likely a read error. The DNA is omitted, as the CDR3 cannot be located on it reliably, and the CDR3 follows TCRdb's listing. The chain recombines TRBV7-9 with TRBJ2-1. The CDR3 is 13 amino acids long, termini counted. Germline values: CDR1 SEHNR, CDR2 FQNEAQ (reference sequence). CDR3: CASSLDFMGHSSC.

This clonotype showed up many times. The genes are TRBV16 and TRBJ1-1, with TRBD1 identical over 7 bases. The CDR3 consists of 15 residues. V gave up 0 bases and J gave up 5 bases; unmatched junction bases: 6. Germline CDR1 and CDR2: KGHSY and FQNENV. CDR3 residues: CASSQSYRGATEAFF. For the CDR3, the DNA is TGTGCCAGCAGCCAATCCTACAGGGGAGCGACTGAAGCTTTCTTT.

This clonotype was recorded many times. The chain combines TRBV18 with TRBJ2-6, with 7 positions matching TRBD1. V was clipped by 1 base and J by 2 bases; unmatched bases: 2. The CDR3 has 16 residues. Per the germline V gene, CDR1 is KGHSH and CDR2 is LQKENI. The CDR3 coding sequence is TGTGCCAGCTCACCACAGGGGGCGCCTGGGGCCAACGTCCTGACTTTC. Its translation is CASSPQGAPGANVLTF.

The chain links TRBV7-2 to TRBJ2-2; weak D call: TRBD1 (5 bases). This CDR3 is built from 15 residues. Germline lookup yields CDR1 SGHTA and CDR2 FQGNSA. The V gene lost 3 bases and the J gene lost 6 bases, with 14 bases spanning the gap. DNA for the CDR3: TGTGCCAGCAGCTTTGGGTTCCGGACACCCGGGGAGCTGTTTTTT. Its protein product is CASSFGFRTPGELFF.

This clonotype has only a few counts. The V and J genes are TRBV11-3 and TRBJ2-5, with D perhaps TRBD1 (6 bases). The CDR3 has 15 residues. Germline V gene sequence: CDR1 SGHNT, CDR2 YENEEA. Trimming pared 2 bases from V and 4 bases from J, leaving 14 bases between. CDR3 region: CASSLTGHERETQYF. The CDR3 DNA sequence: TGTGCCAGCAGCTTAACGGGACACGAACGAGAGACCCAGTACTTC.

In its sample, this clonotype was seen a few times. The chain couples TRBV6-6 to TRBJ2-2, with TRBD1 matching over 8 bases. The J segment lost 5 bases and the V segment lost 6 bases, leaving 8 bases of the junction unmatched. From germline, CDR1 is MNHNY and CDR2 SVGAGI (reference sequence). The CDR3 loop spans 15 amino acids. CDR3 sequence (DNA): TGTGCCAGCAGCCTGGACAGGGTAACAACCGGGGAGCTGTTTTTT. Encoded protein: CASSLDRVTTGELFF.